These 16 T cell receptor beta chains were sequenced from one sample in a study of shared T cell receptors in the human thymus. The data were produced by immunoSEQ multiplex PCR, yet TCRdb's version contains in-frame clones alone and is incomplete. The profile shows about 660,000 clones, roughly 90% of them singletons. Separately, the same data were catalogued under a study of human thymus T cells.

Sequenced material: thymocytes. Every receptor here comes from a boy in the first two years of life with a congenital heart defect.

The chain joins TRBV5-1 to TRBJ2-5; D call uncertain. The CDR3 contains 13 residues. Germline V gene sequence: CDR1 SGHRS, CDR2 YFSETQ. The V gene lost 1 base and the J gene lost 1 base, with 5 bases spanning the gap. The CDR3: CASSLPLQETQYF. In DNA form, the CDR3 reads TGCGCCAGCAGCTTGCCACTCCAAGAGACCCAGTACTTC.

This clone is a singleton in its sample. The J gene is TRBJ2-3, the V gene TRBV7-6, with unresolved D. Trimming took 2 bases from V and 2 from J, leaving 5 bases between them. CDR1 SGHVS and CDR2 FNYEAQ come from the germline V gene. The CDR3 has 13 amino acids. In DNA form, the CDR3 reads TGTGCCAGCAGCTTATGGGCCACAGATACGCAGTATTTT. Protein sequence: CASSLWATDTQYF.

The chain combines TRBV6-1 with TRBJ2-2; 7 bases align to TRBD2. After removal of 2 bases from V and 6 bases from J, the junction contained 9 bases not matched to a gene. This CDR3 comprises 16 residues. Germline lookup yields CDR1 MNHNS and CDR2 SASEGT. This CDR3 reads CASSENQTSIAGELFF. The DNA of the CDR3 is TGTGCCAGCAGTGAAAATCAGACTAGCATCGCCGGGGAGCTGTTTTTT.

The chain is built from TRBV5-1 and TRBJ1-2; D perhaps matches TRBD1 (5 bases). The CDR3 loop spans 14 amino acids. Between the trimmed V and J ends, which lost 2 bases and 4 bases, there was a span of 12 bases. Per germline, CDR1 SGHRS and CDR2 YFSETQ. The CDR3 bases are TGCGCCAGCAGCTTAGCAGGGATAATCTATGGCTACACCTTC. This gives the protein CASSLAGIIYGYTF.

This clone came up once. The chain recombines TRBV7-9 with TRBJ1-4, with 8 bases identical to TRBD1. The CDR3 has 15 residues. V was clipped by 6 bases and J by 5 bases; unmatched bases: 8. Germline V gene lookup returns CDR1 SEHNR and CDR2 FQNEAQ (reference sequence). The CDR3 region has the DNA TGTGCCAGCAGGACAGGGGTCCGGGGAAATGAAAAACTGTTTTTT. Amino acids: CASRTGVRGNEKLFF.

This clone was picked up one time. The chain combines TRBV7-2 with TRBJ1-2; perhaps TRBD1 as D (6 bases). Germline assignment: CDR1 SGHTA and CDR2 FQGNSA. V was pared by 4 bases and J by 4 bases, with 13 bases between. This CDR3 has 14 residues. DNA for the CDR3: TGTGCCAGCAGCTCCCAGACAGGACCCTATGGCTACACCTTC. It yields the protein CASSSQTGPYGYTF.

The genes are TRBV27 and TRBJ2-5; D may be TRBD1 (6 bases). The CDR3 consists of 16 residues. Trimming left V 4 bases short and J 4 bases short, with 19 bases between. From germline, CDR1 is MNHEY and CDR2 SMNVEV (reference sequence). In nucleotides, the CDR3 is TGTGCCAGCAGTTCCCCAAACGACAGGAACCTAGAGACCCAGTACTTC. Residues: CASSSPNDRNLETQYF.

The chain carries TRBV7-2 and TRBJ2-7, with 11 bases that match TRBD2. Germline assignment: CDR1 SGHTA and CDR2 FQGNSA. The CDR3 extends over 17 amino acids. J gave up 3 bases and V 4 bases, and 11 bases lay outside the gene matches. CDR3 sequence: CASSSTRGLAEIYEQYF. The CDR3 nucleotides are TGTGCCAGCAGCTCCACCCGGGGACTAGCGGAAATCTACGAGCAGTACTTC. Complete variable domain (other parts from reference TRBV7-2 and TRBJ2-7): GAGVSQSPSNKVTEKGKDVELRCDPISGHTALYWYRQSLGQGLEFLIYFQGNSAPDKSGLPSDRFSAERTGGSVSTLTIQRTQQEDSAVYLCASSSTRGLAEIYEQYFGPGTRLTVT.

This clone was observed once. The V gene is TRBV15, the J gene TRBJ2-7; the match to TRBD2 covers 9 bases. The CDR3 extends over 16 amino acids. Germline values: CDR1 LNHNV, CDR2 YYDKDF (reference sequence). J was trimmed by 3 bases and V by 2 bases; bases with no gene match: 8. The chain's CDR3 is CATSRPLGLANYEQYF. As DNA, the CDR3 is TGTGCCACCAGCAGACCTCTGGGACTAGCCAACTACGAGCAGTACTTC.

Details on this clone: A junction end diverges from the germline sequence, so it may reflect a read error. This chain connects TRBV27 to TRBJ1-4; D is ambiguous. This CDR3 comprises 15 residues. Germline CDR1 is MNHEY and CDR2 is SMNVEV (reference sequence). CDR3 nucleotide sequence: TGTGCCAGCAACAAGGAGGGAGCCCCTAAGGAAAAACTGTTTTTT. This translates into CASNKEGAPKEKLFF.

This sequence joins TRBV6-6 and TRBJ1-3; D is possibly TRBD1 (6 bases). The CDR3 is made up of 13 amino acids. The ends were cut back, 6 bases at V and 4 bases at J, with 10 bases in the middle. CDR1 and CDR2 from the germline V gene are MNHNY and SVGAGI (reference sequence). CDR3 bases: TGTGCCAGCAGCAATCAGGGGGGAAACACCATATATTTT. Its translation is CASSNQGGNTIYF.

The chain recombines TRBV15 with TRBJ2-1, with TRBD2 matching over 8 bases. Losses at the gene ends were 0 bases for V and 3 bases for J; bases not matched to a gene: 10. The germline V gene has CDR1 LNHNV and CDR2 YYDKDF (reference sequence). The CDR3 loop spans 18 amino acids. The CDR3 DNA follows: TGTGCCACCAGCAGAGATTCATCGGTCGGGAGGGACTACAATGAGCAGTTCTTC. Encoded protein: CATSRDSSVGRDYNEQFF.

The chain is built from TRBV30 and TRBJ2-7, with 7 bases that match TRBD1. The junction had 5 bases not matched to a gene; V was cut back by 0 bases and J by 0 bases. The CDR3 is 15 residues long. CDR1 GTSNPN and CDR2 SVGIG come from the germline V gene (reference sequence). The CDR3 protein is CAWSVSGQDSYEQYF. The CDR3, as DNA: TGTGCCTGGAGTGTATCTGGACAGGACTCCTACGAGCAGTACTTC.

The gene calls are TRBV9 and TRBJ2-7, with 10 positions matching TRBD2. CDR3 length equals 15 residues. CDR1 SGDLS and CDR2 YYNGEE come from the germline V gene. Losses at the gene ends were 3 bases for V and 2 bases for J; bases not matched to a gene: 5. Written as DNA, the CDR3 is TGTGCCAGCAGCGGAAAGCGGGAGGGGGCCTACGAGCAGTACTTC. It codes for CASSGKREGAYEQYF.

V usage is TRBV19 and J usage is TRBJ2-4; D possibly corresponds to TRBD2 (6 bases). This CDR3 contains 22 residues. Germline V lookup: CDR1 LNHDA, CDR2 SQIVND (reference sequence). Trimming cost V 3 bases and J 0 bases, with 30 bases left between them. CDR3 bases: TGTGCCAGTAGTATCCGAACCTTGGAGGGCCTACGTCGTCCCAAAGCCAAAAACATTCAGTACTTC. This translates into CASSIRTLEGLRRPKAKNIQYF.

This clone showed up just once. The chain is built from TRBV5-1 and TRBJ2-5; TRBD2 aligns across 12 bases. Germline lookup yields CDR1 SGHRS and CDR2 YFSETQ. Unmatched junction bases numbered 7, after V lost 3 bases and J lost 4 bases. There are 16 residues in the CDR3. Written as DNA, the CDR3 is TGCGCCAGCAGCTGGATGACTAGCGGGAGTGTAGAGACCCAGTACTTC. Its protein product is CASSWMTSGSVETQYF.